A single sample is the source of the 14 T cell receptor beta chains below, sequenced in a study of resident and recirculating memory T cells in vitiligo. Data came from immunoSEQ multiplex PCR; TCRdb stores just in-frame clones and leaves some out. The sample lists 75,000 to 85,000 clones, under 95% occurring once. Sequencing used blood. The receptors here all came from a male donor with vitiligo.

This clone has only a few counts. This chain uses TRBV28 with TRBJ2-1, with TRBD1 as a possible D gene (6 bases). The length of the CDR3 is 15 residues. Germline values: CDR1 MDHEN, CDR2 SYDVKM. The V gene lost 8 bases and the J gene lost 4 bases, with 18 bases spanning the gap. Here the CDR3 DNA reads TGTGCCAGCGCAGGCAGGGGAATAGGGTACAATGAGCAGTTCTTC. Translation gives CASAGRGIGYNEQFF.

The V call is TRBV27, the J call TRBJ1-5; D possibly corresponds to TRBD1 (5 bases). The CDR3 is 14 residues long. The germline gives CDR1 MNHEY, CDR2 SMNVEV (reference sequence). Trimming cost V 6 bases and J 9 bases, with 18 bases left between them. This chain's CDR3 is CASRTPGAGGPQHF. CDR3 in DNA: TGTGCCAGCAGGACTCCCGGGGCCGGGGGGCCCCAGCATTTT.

V gene TRBV7-2 combines with J gene TRBJ2-7, with 11 bases that match TRBD2. The CDR3 contains 15 residues. Germline CDR1 reads SGHTA; CDR2 reads FQGNSA. V dropped 5 bases and J dropped 4; count of bases not matched to a gene: 7. The CDR3 here is CASSPLAGGFYEQYF. The CDR3 region has the DNA TGTGCCAGCAGCCCCCTAGCGGGAGGTTTTTACGAGCAGTACTTC.

This clone was found a few times. The chain carries TRBV5-1 and TRBJ2-7, with D maybe TRBD2 (5 bases). The CDR3 spans 13 residues. Germline loops: CDR1 SGHRS, CDR2 YFSETQ. V shed 3 bases and J shed 6 bases, with 13 bases lying between them. CDR3 sequence (DNA): TGCGCCAGCAGCTCAGGTAGCGTCGCCGAGCAGTACTTC. It encodes CASSSGSVAEQYF.

This chain connects TRBV29-1 to TRBJ1-1; tentatively, D is TRBD1 (5 bases). The V and J ends lost 4 bases and 1 base respectively, with 16 bases between them. CDR1 is SQVTM, CDR2 ANQGSEA, per germline. This CDR3 comprises 15 residues. The CDR3 is CSVVSGGGKNTEAFF. In DNA, the CDR3 is TGCAGCGTTGTGAGCGGGGGGGGGAAGAACACTGAAGCTTTCTTT. The full variable domain, its missing parts supplied by reference TRBV29-1 and TRBJ1-1, is SAVISQKPSRDICQRGTSLTIQCQVDSQVTMMFWYRQQPGQSLTLIATANQGSEATYESGFVIDKFPISRPNLTFSTLTVSNMSPEDSSIYLCSVVSGGGKNTEAFFGQGTRLTVV.

The rearrangement uses TRBV6-6 and TRBJ1-2, with 8 bases aligning to TRBD1. Germline loops: CDR1 MNHNY, CDR2 SVGAGI (reference sequence). CDR3 size: 15 residues. V lost 5 bases, J lost 4 bases, and 9 bases stayed unmatched. Here the CDR3 reads CASSASGTGSYGYTF. The DNA of the CDR3 is TGTGCCAGCAGTGCCTCCGGGACAGGTTCCTATGGCTACACCTTC.

This chain joins TRBV14 and TRBJ2-3; possible D gene TRBD1, 5 bases. Germline CDR1 reads SGHDN; CDR2 reads FVKESK. CDR3 size: 11 residues. The germline V and J ends were trimmed by 5 bases and 5 bases, with 5 bases remaining between them. CDR3 in amino acids: CASSTGDTQYF. The CDR3 nucleotides are TGTGCCAGCAGCACAGGAGATACGCAGTATTTT.

J is TRBJ2-1 and V is TRBV4-1; D perhaps matches TRBD1 (5 bases). The germline V gene encodes CDR1 MGHRA and CDR2 YSYEKL. This CDR3 has 15 amino acids. Trimming removed 1 base at V and 1 base at J, with 8 bases between. CDR3 nucleotide sequence: TGCGCCAGCAGCCAAGCCGCAGGGTCCTACAATGAGCAGTTCTTC. The encoded protein is CASSQAAGSYNEQFF.

This chain's CDR3 is CASSRPEASEQYF. CDR3 nucleotide sequence: TGTGCCAGCAGTCGGCCGGAGGCATCCGAGCAGTACTTC. This rearrangement joins TRBV5-4 to TRBJ2-7; D perhaps matches TRBD2 (5 bases). The CDR3 spans 13 residues. V was clipped by 5 bases and J by 6 bases, with 15 bases between them. CDR1 and CDR2 (germline): SGHNT, YYREEE (reference sequence). The complete variable domain, with remaining parts taken from reference TRBV5-4 and TRBJ2-7, reads ETGVTQSPTHLIKTRGQQVTLRCSSQSGHNTVSWYQQALGQGPQFIFQYYREEENGRGNFPPRFSGLQFPNYSSELNVNALELDDSALYLCASSRPEASEQYFGPGTRLTVT.

This clone was found once. The chain links TRBV7-8 to TRBJ2-7; 9 nucleotides line up with TRBD1. The CDR3 spans 18 residues. The V gene's germline CDR1 is SGHVS and CDR2 FQNEAQ. V shed 0 bases, J shed 3 bases, and the junction held 12 bases outside the gene matches. The CDR3, as DNA: TGTGCCAGCAGCTTAGCGCTAATTGGGACAGGGAGGATCTACGAGCAGTACTTC. Encoded protein: CASSLALIGTGRIYEQYF.

The V call is TRBV6-5, the J call TRBJ2-5, with 10 positions matching TRBD2. The V gene's germline CDR1 is MNHEY and CDR2 SVGAGI. This CDR3 is built from 14 residues. The V segment lost 0 bases and the J segment 7 bases; nucleotides outside the gene matches: 2. In DNA form, the CDR3 reads TGTGCCAGCAGTTACTCGGGGACTAGCGTGACCCAGTACTTC. This encodes CASSYSGTSVTQYF.

This sequence joins TRBV7-2 and TRBJ2-5; maybe TRBD1 (5 bases). Per the germline V gene, CDR1 is SGHTA and CDR2 is FQGNSA. This CDR3 is built from 14 residues. V was pared by 5 bases and J by 1 base, with 11 bases between. DNA of the CDR3: TGTGCCAGCAGCGCATCCAGGGCCCAAGAGACCCAGTACTTC. It codes for CASSASRAQETQYF.

This clone was seen a few times. The rearrangement joins TRBV6-5 to TRBJ2-1; a weak D match, TRBD2 (6 bases). V was cut by 8 bases and J by 0 bases, with 8 bases left in between. CDR3 length equals 13 residues. Germline V CDR1 and CDR2: MNHEY, SVGAGI. The CDR3 bases are TGTGCCAGCCGGGAGTACTCCTACAATGAGCAGTTCTTC. Translation gives CASREYSYNEQFF.

The rearrangement links TRBV18 to TRBJ2-7, with 9 bases aligning to TRBD1. The CDR3 has 13 residues. The V gene end was trimmed by 2 bases and the J gene end by 5 bases; junction bases not matched to a gene: 1. The V gene's germline CDR1 is KGHSH and CDR2 LQKENI. The CDR3 loop reads CASSPGQGNEQYF. The CDR3 DNA sequence: TGTGCCAGCTCACCAGGACAGGGGAACGAGCAGTACTTC.